This T cell receptor beta chain was captured by sequencing in a study of regulatory T cells in long-lasting Graves disease. General observations from the study: Gene preferences differed: TRBV28, TRBJ1-2, TRBJ2-5 in persistent cases.

HTBI primers from iRepertoire and Arm-PCR of CDR3 regions yielded the TCR beta libraries. Via MiXCR, TCRdb re-called the multiplex PCR reads, giving one row per CDR3 protein. The repertoire holds about 540,000 distinct CDR3 sequences, with about 14% as singletons. Germline CDR1 reads LNHNV; CDR2 reads YYDKDF (reference sequence). V gave up 1 base and J gave up 5 bases, with 5 bases separating them. The CDR3 has 12 residues. Sample time point: newly diagnosed GD, antithyroid drugs for less than 3 months. Preparation of the TCR library used RNA extracted from PBMCs. This clonotype was observed a handful of times. What it recognizes is unknown. These sequences were also reported in another study, on T cells in Graves' hyperthyroidism and ophthalmopathy.

The chain couples TRBV15 to TRBJ2-5, with unresolved D. Sequenced here: peripheral blood mononuclear cells (PBMCs), sampled at new diagnosis, from a patient treated with antithyroid drugs. The clonotype was recovered from a man aged 25 to 40 with Graves disease. Here the CDR3 DNA reads TGTGCCACCAGCAGAGCCTCGGAGACCCAGTACTTC. It is translated as CATSRASETQYF.